Listed here are 27 T cell receptor beta chains from one sample, sequenced in a study of blood T cell repertoires in COVID-19. Clones were sequenced by immunoSEQ multiplex PCR, and TCRdb holds only the in-frame ones, with some missing. The sample has fewer than 50,000 clones; 60% to 80% are singletons. The sequenced sample was peripheral blood. These receptors came from a man aged 65-85 years with acute or convalescent COVID-19.

The chain links TRBV6-5 to TRBJ1-4; 7 bases line up with TRBD1. Germline CDR1 is MNHEY and CDR2 is SVGAGI. The CDR3 covers 13 residues. The V and J ends lost 6 bases and 7 bases, in that order; junction bases with no gene match: 5. For the CDR3, the DNA is TGTGCCAGCAGCCCAGGGACAGCTGAAAAACTGTTTTTT. Translated, it gives CASSPGTAEKLFF.

This rearrangement joins TRBV5-6 to TRBJ1-5; 10 nucleotides agree with TRBD1. This CDR3 is 17 amino acids long. After removal of 3 bases from V and 3 bases from J, the junction contained 9 bases not matched to a gene. CDR1 is SGHDT and CDR2 is YYEEEE in the germline V gene. For the CDR3, the DNA is TGTGCCAGCAGCTCCTCCGACAGGGGGCTCCTCAATCAGCCCCAGCATTTT. Translating it yields CASSSSDRGLLNQPQHF. Full variable domain (missing parts from reference TRBV5-6 and TRBJ1-5): DAGVTQSPTHLIKTRGQQVTLRCSPKSGHDTVSWYQQALGQGPQFIFQYYEEEERQRGNFPDRFSGHQFPNYSSELNVNALLLGDSALYLCASSSSDRGLLNQPQHFGDGTRLSIL.

This clone was counted between two and nine times. The gene calls are TRBV7-9 and TRBJ1-4, with 10 nucleotides matching TRBD1. The germline gives CDR1 SEHNR, CDR2 FQNEAQ (reference sequence). CDR3 length equals 14 residues. V lost 5 bases, J lost 11 bases, and 8 bases stayed unmatched. The DNA for the CDR3 is TGTGCCAGCAGCCCTGGACAGGGGGATTTGAAACTGTTTTTT. Its protein product is CASSPGQGDLKLFF. Filled out from reference TRBV7-9 and TRBJ1-4, the complete variable domain reads DTGVSQNPRHKITKRGQNVTFRCDPISEHNRLYWYRQTLGQGPEFLTYFQNEAQLEKSRLLSDRFSAERPKGSFSTLEIQRTEQGDSAMYLCASSPGQGDLKLFFGSGTQLSVL.

The chain carries TRBV6-2 or TRBV6-3 and TRBJ2-7; D may be TRBD1 (6 bases). The CDR3 has 13 amino acids. The germline V gene encodes CDR1 MNHEY and CDR2 SVGEGT. The germline V and J ends were trimmed by 4 bases and 2 bases, with 9 bases remaining between them. Here the CDR3 reads CASSFRDTYEQYF. The CDR3, as DNA: TGTGCCAGCAGTTTTCGGGACACCTACGAGCAGTACTTC.

This clone was recorded a few times. This chain uses TRBV19 with TRBJ2-1; 11 bases fit TRBD2. Germline lookup yields CDR1 LNHDA and CDR2 SQIVND (reference sequence). V gave up 7 bases and J gave up 5 bases; unmatched junction bases: 16. CDR3 length equals 18 residues. The CDR3 DNA follows: TGTGCCAGTACCCTTGGGGCTAGCGGGGGGACTTGGGACAATGAGCAGTTCTTC. The encoded protein is CASTLGASGGTWDNEQFF.

This chain joins TRBV9 and TRBJ2-5; 10 bases are a match to TRBD2. Germline values: CDR1 SGDLS, CDR2 YYNGEE. V lost 4 bases and J lost 5; bases outside the gene matches: 8. CDR3 size: 15 residues. The CDR3 bases are TGTGCCAGCAGCCCCAGCGGGGGGGCGGGCGAGACCCAGTACTTC. It encodes CASSPSGGAGETQYF.

The chain carries TRBV6-2 or TRBV6-3 and TRBJ1-1; no clear D. Germline V gene sequence: CDR1 MNHEY, CDR2 SVGEGT. The V and J ends lost 2 bases and 5 bases respectively, with 9 bases between them. CDR3 size: 13 residues. CDR3 residues: CASSYTRKTEAFF. In DNA form, the CDR3 reads TGTGCCAGCAGTTACACCAGGAAGACTGAAGCTTTCTTT.

The chain combines TRBV4-1 with TRBJ1-5; D possibly corresponds to TRBD1 (5 bases). This CDR3 comprises 16 residues. Germline V gives CDR1 MGHRA, CDR2 YSYEKL. The V and J ends lost 1 base and 6 bases respectively, with 16 bases between them. As DNA, the CDR3 is TGCGCCAGCAGCCAAGGGTTTGGGGGAGGAGGTCAGCCCCAGCATTTT. Translated, it gives CASSQGFGGGGQPQHF.

V gene TRBV11-1 combines with J gene TRBJ2-5; the D is unclear. Germline assignment: CDR1 SGHAT and CDR2 FQDESV (reference sequence). Trimming cost V 1 base and J 2 bases, with 11 bases left between them. The CDR3 has 15 residues. The chain's CDR3 is CASSLGGTPQETQYF. The CDR3 nucleotides are TGTGCCAGCAGCTTAGGAGGAACTCCTCAAGAGACCCAGTACTTC.

The chain couples TRBV7-9 to TRBJ1-5; no clear D gene. CDR3 length: 12 residues. CDR1 is SEHNR and CDR2 is FQNEAQ in the germline V gene (reference sequence). Trimming removed 3 bases from V and 7 bases from J, with 7 bases in between. The CDR3 loop reads CASSFPGQPQHF. The CDR3 DNA is TGTGCCAGCAGCTTCCCGGGGCAGCCCCAGCATTTT.

The rearrangement links TRBV9 to TRBJ2-2; 11 nucleotides line up with TRBD1. The CDR3 is 15 residues long. Unmatched junction bases numbered 4, after V lost 5 bases and J lost 4 bases. CDR1 SGDLS and CDR2 YYNGEE come from the germline V gene. This chain's CDR3 is CASSGQGASTGELFF. CDR3 DNA: TGTGCCAGCAGTGGACAGGGGGCGAGCACCGGGGAGCTGTTTTTT.

This clone was observed once. V usage is TRBV5-3 and J usage is TRBJ1-1; D remains unclear. TRBV5-3 is known as an ORF, though its function is uncertain. V was shortened by 4 bases and J by 6 bases, with 7 bases between the two germline ends. This CDR3 comprises 11 residues. CDR3 residues: CARSPGAEAFF. In DNA form, the CDR3 reads TGTGCCAGAAGCCCCGGGGCTGAAGCTTTCTTT.

This clone was seen more than once but under ten times. This chain joins TRBV7-2 and TRBJ1-4, with unresolved D. V dropped 5 bases and J dropped 8 bases, with 15 bases sitting between them. Germline V CDR1 and CDR2: SGHTA, FQGNSA. This CDR3 comprises 14 residues. CDR3 in amino acids: CASSPLIGREKLFF. In nucleotides, the CDR3 is TGTGCCAGCAGCCCCTTGATAGGGAGGGAAAAACTGTTTTTT.

The V and J genes are TRBV5-5 and TRBJ1-6; D call uncertain. The V gene lost 0 bases and the J gene lost 4 bases, with 8 bases spanning the gap. This CDR3 is 15 amino acids long. Germline-derived CDR1 and CDR2 are SGHKS and YYEKEE (reference sequence). CDR3 in DNA: TGTGCCAGCAGCTTGGATGGAGCTTATAATTCACCCCTCCACTTT. Translation: CASSLDGAYNSPLHF.

This rearrangement joins TRBV6-6 to TRBJ1-2; unclear D gene. Trimming left V 0 bases short and J 8 bases short, with 13 bases between. CDR1 and CDR2 (germline): MNHNY, SVGAGI (reference sequence). The CDR3 has 14 residues. The CDR3 DNA follows: TGTGCCAGCAGTTACTCGATGACATATCACGGCTACACCTTC. Its protein is CASSYSMTYHGYTF.

This chain connects TRBV7-6 to TRBJ2-1; D is possibly TRBD1 (6 bases). The CDR3 contains 15 residues. Germline-derived CDR1 and CDR2 are SGHVS and FNYEAQ. Trimming left V 4 bases short and J 5 bases short, with 15 bases between. Here the CDR3 DNA reads TGTGCCAGCAGCTCCGGACGGACAGCAAACAATGAGCAGTTCTTC. Its protein product is CASSSGRTANNEQFF.

The chain has TRBV7-2 and TRBJ1-4; 8 nucleotides match TRBD1. The V gene's germline CDR1 is SGHTA and CDR2 FQGNSA. This CDR3 is built from 15 residues. J was trimmed by 4 bases and V by 4 bases; bases with no gene match: 5. Written as DNA, the CDR3 is TGTGCCAGCAGCTCAACGACAGGGGTTAATGAAAAACTGTTTTTT. This codes for CASSSTTGVNEKLFF.

The J gene is TRBJ2-1, the V gene TRBV12-3 or TRBV12-4; possible D gene TRBD1, 6 bases. The CDR3 consists of 12 residues. The ends were cut back, 6 bases at V and 9 bases at J, with 12 bases in the middle. CDR3 nucleotides: TGTGCCAGCAGCCCCTTAGGGGGTGAGCAGTTCTTC. This encodes CASSPLGGEQFF.

The chain couples TRBV20-1 to TRBJ2-7, with a tentative D call TRBD1 (6 bases). Germline CDR1 DFQATT, CDR2 SNEGSKA (reference sequence). The CDR3 runs to 12 residues. The V end lost 3 bases, the J end lost 4 bases, and 10 bases lay between the germline ends. CDR3 in DNA: TGCAGTGCTAGTCAGGGGAAGTACGAGCAGTACTTC. Protein: CSASQGKYEQYF.

This rearrangement joins TRBV18 to TRBJ1-4; D gene uncertain. V was cut by 2 bases and J by 6 bases, with 13 bases left in between. Per the germline V gene, CDR1 is KGHSH and CDR2 is LQKENI. The CDR3 contains 15 residues. The CDR3 here is CASSPTGGGYEKLFF. The DNA of the CDR3 is TGTGCCAGCTCACCAACCGGTGGCGGGTATGAAAAACTGTTTTTT. Together with reference TRBV18 and TRBJ1-4, the CDR3 gives the full variable domain: NAGVMQNPRHLVRRRGQEARLRCSPMKGHSHVYWYRQLPEEGLKFMVYLQKENIIDESGMPKERFSAEFPKEGPSILRIQQVVRGDSAAYFCASSPTGGGYEKLFFGSGTQLSVL.

The chain carries TRBV2 and TRBJ2-1; 15 bases are shared with TRBD2. From germline, CDR1 is SNHLY and CDR2 FYNNEI. The trim removed 1 base at V and 0 bases at J, leaving 10 bases unmatched. The CDR3 contains 21 residues. This CDR3 reads CASSEGFGLAGGKVSYNEQFF. CDR3 nucleotide sequence: TGTGCCAGCAGTGAAGGTTTCGGACTAGCGGGGGGGAAGGTCTCCTACAATGAGCAGTTCTTC. The full variable domain, completed using reference TRBV2 and TRBJ2-1, is EPEVTQTPSHQVTQMGQEVILRCVPISNHLYFYWYRQILGQKVEFLVSFYNNEISEKSEIFDDQFSVERPDGSNFTLKIRSTKLEDSAMYFCASSEGFGLAGGKVSYNEQFFGPGTRLTVL.

V usage is TRBV3-1 (or the pseudogene TRBV3-2) and J usage is TRBJ1-4; D unresolved. This CDR3 has 14 residues. V was shortened by 6 bases and J by 0 bases, with 8 bases between the two germline ends. CDR1 is LGHDT and CDR2 is YNNKEL in the germline V gene (reference sequence). CDR3 coding DNA: TGTGCCAGCAGAATGAGGGCAACTAATGAAAAACTGTTTTTT. Residues: CASRMRATNEKLFF.

The J gene is TRBJ2-7, the V gene TRBV7-9, with 9 bases matching TRBD1. V trimming: 6 bases; J trimming: 3 bases; junction bases outside the gene matches: 9. CDR1 and CDR2 from the germline V gene are SEHNR and FQNEAQ (reference sequence). The CDR3 has 15 residues. The CDR3 region has the DNA TGTGCCAGCAGTTTTGGGACAGGGCAGATCTACGAGCAGTACTTC. Protein product: CASSFGTGQIYEQYF.

This clone was picked up one time. The chain uses TRBV5-1 and TRBJ2-5; maybe TRBD2 (6 bases). The germline gives CDR1 SGHRS, CDR2 YFSETQ. V was clipped by 4 bases and J by 5 bases, with 15 bases between them. The CDR3 covers 14 residues. This chain's CDR3 is CASSPSVAEETQYF. CDR3 bases: TGCGCCAGCAGCCCCTCGGTAGCGGAGGAGACCCAGTACTTC.

The chain is built from TRBV6-1 and TRBJ2-7; the D is unclear. CDR1 is MNHNS, CDR2 SASEGT, per germline. Trimming removed 2 bases from V and 7 bases from J, with 12 bases in between. The CDR3 sequence is 13 residues long. The CDR3 spells CASSERPEREQYF. In nucleotides, the CDR3 is TGTGCCAGCAGTGAAAGGCCGGAGCGTGAGCAGTACTTC.

V gene TRBV7-3 combines with J gene TRBJ1-1; 10 bases map to TRBD1. Unmatched junction bases numbered 28, after V lost 5 bases and J lost 4 bases. CDR1 and CDR2 (germline): SGHTA, FQGTGA. CDR3 size: 22 residues. DNA for the CDR3: TGTGCCAGCAGCCAGGATGCGTTGGGGGTAAGATACGCGGGACAGGGGTTCACTGAAGCTTTCTTT. This codes for CASSQDALGVRYAGQGFTEAFF.

The V and J genes are TRBV6-1 and TRBJ1-2, with 7 bases matching TRBD1. The length of the CDR3 is 15 residues. Germline V CDR1 and CDR2: MNHNS, SASEGT. The trim removed 6 bases at V and 4 bases at J, leaving 11 bases unmatched. The CDR3 nucleotides read TGTGCCAGCAGGCGTTACCGGGACAGCCTCTATGGCTACACCTTC. It yields the protein CASRRYRDSLYGYTF.